The sequence of this T cell receptor (beta chain) was determined in a study of human T cells and chemical hapten exposure (dated by TCRdb to the early 2020s). Concerning the study at large: For sensitization, 2% DPC in acetone was applied to a 2 cm by 2 cm area of upper inner arm skin. Throughout the study period of about 23 weeks, patients also received therapeutic DPC doses to the scalp every week. Patch testing was done on the upper back using Finn chambers containing 0.01% DPC, and results were scored after 6 days according to International Contact Dermatitis Research Group standards. Alopecia areata with under or over 50% scalp involvement, alopecia totalis and alopecia universalis were represented in the patient cohort, which was mostly female. Libraries were pooled for sequencing, and variation in per-sample TCR yields was attributed mainly to small differences in library volumes within the pool. The study tracked peripheral blood TCR repertoire changes in vivo during primary and secondary sensitization to the hapten diphenylcyclopropenone (DPC) in alopecia patients. Blood was sampled from patients pre-sensitization (week 0) and at 2, 6 and about 24 weeks after DPC sensitization. Around 30 alopecia patients provided blood for TCR sequencing at one to four time points (pre-sensitization, 2, 6 and 24 weeks). Study-wide findings and limitations: A positive correlation was found between the number of PT1 expanded TCRs and patch test score, with significance reached at thresholds 8, 16 and 32 but not 4. Repeated subsampling changed both the strength of the expansion versus patch-test correlation and the threshold at which the correlation became significant. Because every patient had alopecia, a presumed autoimmune disease, the patients' immune response might differ from that of healthy individuals. Significantly more large CDR3 similarity clusters were formed by expanded TCRs than by pre-sensitization or healthy control sets, consistent with antigen-driven responses. No change with DPC sensitization was found in the number of TCRs above 1 in 1000 frequency, and no evidence of global repertoire structure alterations was found.

At least ten counts were recorded for this clonotype. Its antigen target is currently unknown. Base qualities are not recorded, but no much larger clone differs from it by a single base. Spanning cysteine to phenylalanine, the CDR3 consists of 15 amino acids. CDR3 DNA only is kept here, 45 bases in frame from base 1. The germline V gene yields MGHRA for CDR1 and YSYEKL for CDR2. Trimming at the junction amounts to 0 bases on V and 7 bases on J, and the germline ends lie 13 bases apart. To prepare the library, RACE was applied. Sequencing instrument: NextSeq 500. During library preparation, unique molecular identifiers were attached to individual cDNA molecules so that TCRs could be counted in a quantitative, reproducible way. Each blood RNA sample was used to sequence both TCR alpha and TCR beta chains. The paper's data handling went like this. The median number of TCRs per sample was around 96,000, ranging from about 23,224 to 690,600. V, J and CDR3 annotation of the TCR reads was carried out using the Decombinator software suite. Every sample was subsampled to the same number of TCRs (28,000) for the PS versus PT1 abundance plots. Expanded TCRs were defined as absent before sensitization and observed at least eight times at the 2-week time point. Clones were called with MiXCR by TCRdb after fastp trimmed the public reads at Q25, and only in-frame beta chains were retained. Duplicate CDR3 protein sequences are folded into a single record with the most common DNA and genes. V and J calls and clone size were set by TCRdb, not the authors. Recorded for this sample are about 110,000 distinct CDR3 sequences; roughly a tenth of them occurred a single time. Approximately 2.8% of the sample is taken by the ten largest.

In light of the paper, this sample's time point label describes: patch test 2, 6 weeks after DPC sensitization. The intended sense of this specimen's treatment or condition label: therapeutic diphenylcyclopropenone sensitization with weekly scalp DPC. Blood at each patch-test visit was drawn before the patch test was applied. Patients were considered eligible if aged 18 to 70, diagnosed with alopecia and deemed suitable for DPC therapy, and patients were excluded if pregnant. Total RNA was isolated from unfractionated whole blood collected in Tempus Blood RNA tubes. This clonotype originated in a woman between 40 and 50 years old with alopecia areata. Some clones in this sample may be carry-over from other donors' samples. The rearrangement joined TRBV4-1 to TRBJ1-5, with TRBD1 tentatively as D gene (5 bases match). The sample was whole blood, taken in connection with sensitization to the hapten diphenylcyclopropenone (DPC). Here the CDR3 is given as CASSQDAGSGQPQHF. DNA sequence: TGCGCCAGCAGCCAAGACGCAGGGTCGGGGCAGCCCCAGCATTTT.